This TCR beta chain is from a study of regulatory T cells in long-lasting Graves disease. Overall study context: Persistent Graves' disease meant over 5 years of antithyroid drugs with positive TSH receptor antibodies. The study, taken as a whole, reports: Accuracy was perhaps lowered by the small sample size. Persistent disease exhibited a predilection for TRBV28, TRBJ1-2 and TRBJ2-5.

Per germline, CDR1 KGHSH and CDR2 LQKENI. Trimming removed 4 bases from V and 2 bases from J; junction bases left unmatched: 4. This CDR3 is built from 15 residues. Specified time point: persistent/refractory GD, antithyroid drugs over 5 years with positive TRAb. From RNA extracted from PBMCs, the TCR library was made. In regard to this clonotype: Its antigen remains unidentified.

Relying on iRepertoire HTBI primers and Arm-PCR of CDR3 regions, the team built TCR beta libraries. TCRdb recomputed calls from the multiplex PCR reads with MiXCR, one row per CDR3 protein. Of around 460,000 distinct CDR3 sequences in the sample, approximately 21% were seen once. The input for sequencing was peripheral blood mononuclear cells (PBMCs), taken when the disease was refractory, from a patient treated with antithyroid drugs. The J gene is TRBJ2-5, the V gene TRBV18; 10 bases are a match to TRBD1. The receptor was derived from a female donor with Graves disease. Here the CDR3 reads CASSLGTGVQETQYF. The CDR3 nucleotides read TGTGCCAGCTCACTCGGGACAGGGGTACAAGAGACCCAGTACTTC.